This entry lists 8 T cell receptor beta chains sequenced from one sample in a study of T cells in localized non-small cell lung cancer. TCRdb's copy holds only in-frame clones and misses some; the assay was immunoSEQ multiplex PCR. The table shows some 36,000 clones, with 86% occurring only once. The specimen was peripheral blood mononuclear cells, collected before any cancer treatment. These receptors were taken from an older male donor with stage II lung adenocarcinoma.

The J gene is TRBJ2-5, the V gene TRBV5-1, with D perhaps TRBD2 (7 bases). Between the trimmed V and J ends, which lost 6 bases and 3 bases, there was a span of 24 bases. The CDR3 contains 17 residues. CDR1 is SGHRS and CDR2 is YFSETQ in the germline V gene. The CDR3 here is CASTIEGGARGKETQYF. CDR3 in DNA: TGCGCCAGCACAATAGAGGGGGGGGCCCGCGGGAAAGAGACCCAGTACTTC.

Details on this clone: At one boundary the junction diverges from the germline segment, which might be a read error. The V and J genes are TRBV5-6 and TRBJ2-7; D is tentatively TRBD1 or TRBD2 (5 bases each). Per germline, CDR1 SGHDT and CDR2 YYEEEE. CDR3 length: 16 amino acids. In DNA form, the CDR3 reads TGTGCCAGCAGCAAATCGTCCGGGACCGGGCTTTCTAGGCAGCTCTTC. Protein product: CASSKSSGTGLSRQLF.

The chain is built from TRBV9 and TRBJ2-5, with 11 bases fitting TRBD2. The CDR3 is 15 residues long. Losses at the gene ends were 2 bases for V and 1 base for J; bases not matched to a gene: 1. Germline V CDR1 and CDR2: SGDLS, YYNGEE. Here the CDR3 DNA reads TGTGCCAGCAGCGTGGGGACTAGCGGCCAAGAGACCCAGTACTTC. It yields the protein CASSVGTSGQETQYF.

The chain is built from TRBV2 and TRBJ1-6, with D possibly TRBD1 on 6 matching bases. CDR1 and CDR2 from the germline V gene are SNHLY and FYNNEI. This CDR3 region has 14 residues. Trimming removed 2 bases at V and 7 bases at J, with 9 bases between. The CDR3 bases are TGTGCCAGCAGTGAAAGGCAGGGGAATTCACCCCTCCACTTT. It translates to CASSERQGNSPLHF.

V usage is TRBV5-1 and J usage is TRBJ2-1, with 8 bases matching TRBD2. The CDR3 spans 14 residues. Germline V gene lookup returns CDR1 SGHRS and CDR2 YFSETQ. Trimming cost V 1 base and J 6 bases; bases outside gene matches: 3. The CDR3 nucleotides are TGCGCCAGCAGCTTGAGCGGGGGTAGCAATGAGCAGTTCTTC. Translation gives CASSLSGGSNEQFF.

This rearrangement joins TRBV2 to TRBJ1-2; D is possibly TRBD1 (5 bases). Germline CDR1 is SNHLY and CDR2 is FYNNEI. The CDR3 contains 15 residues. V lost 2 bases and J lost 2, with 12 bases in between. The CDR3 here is CASSELQGGNYGYTF. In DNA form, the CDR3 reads TGTGCCAGCAGTGAATTGCAGGGAGGAAACTATGGCTACACCTTC.

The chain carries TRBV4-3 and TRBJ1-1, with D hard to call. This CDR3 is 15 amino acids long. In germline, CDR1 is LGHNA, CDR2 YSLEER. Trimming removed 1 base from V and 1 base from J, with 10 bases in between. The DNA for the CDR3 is TGCGCCAGCAGCCAAGTTTACCGGGGGAACACTGAAGCTTTCTTT. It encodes CASSQVYRGNTEAFF.

Written as DNA, the CDR3 is TGTGCCAGCAGTTACTCGTGGTCGTACCAAGAGACCCAGTACTTC. Translation gives CASSYSWSYQETQYF. The chain employs TRBV6-5 and TRBJ2-5; D remains ambiguous. Trimming shortened V by 0 bases and J by 0 bases, and 8 bases separated the two germline ends. The CDR3 runs to 15 residues. In germline, CDR1 is MNHEY, CDR2 SVGAGI.